Below, 28 T cell receptor beta chains from the same sample are listed, as sequenced in a study of lymphopenia after photon versus proton radiotherapy. The assay was immunoSEQ multiplex PCR, and TCRdb's table has in-frame clones only and misses some. Of 68,000 or so clones in the sample, approximately 90% are singletons; the top ten hold about 3.1%. Sequencing used peripheral blood, obtained from a patient treated with photon-based radiotherapy. The receptors were gathered from a woman in her seventies with pancreatic cancer.

V usage is TRBV28 and J usage is TRBJ1-4; no clear D gene. Germline V CDR1 and CDR2: MDHEN, SYDVKM. V was trimmed by 4 bases and J by 8 bases, leaving 14 bases between them. The CDR3 totals 14 residues. CDR3: CASSSMGFGEKLFF. The CDR3 DNA reads as TGTGCCAGCAGTTCCATGGGGTTTGGGGAAAAACTGTTTTTT.

This chain connects TRBV29-1 to TRBJ1-1; 9 bases are shared with TRBD1. Germline loops: CDR1 SQVTM, CDR2 ANQGSEA. V lost 7 bases, J lost 1 base, and 7 bases stayed unmatched. The CDR3 is made up of 14 amino acids. The CDR3 loop is CSALTGGRNTEAFF. Written as DNA, the CDR3 is TGCAGCGCCCTAACAGGGGGCCGGAACACTGAAGCTTTCTTT.

In this sample, this clone turned up a few times. V is TRBV7-9 and J is TRBJ1-2; no definite D call. With 5 bases removed from V and 4 bases from J, the gap between germline ends came to 8 bases. CDR3 length: 12 amino acids. Germline CDR1 SEHNR, CDR2 FQNEAQ (reference sequence). This CDR3 is CASSEGIYGYTF. The CDR3 nucleotides are TGTGCCAGCAGCGAAGGGATCTATGGCTACACCTTC.

The chain couples TRBV5-1 to TRBJ2-5; the D is unclear. The CDR3 has 12 amino acids. Trimming removed 2 bases from V and 4 bases from J, with 6 bases in between. The germline V gene has CDR1 SGHRS and CDR2 YFSETQ. This CDR3 is CASSFSPETQYF. The CDR3 region has the DNA TGCGCCAGCAGCTTTTCCCCAGAGACCCAGTACTTC.

V and J are TRBV20-1 and TRBJ2-1; D ambiguous. This CDR3 is built from 11 residues. The V end lost 2 bases, the J end lost 5 bases, and 4 bases lay between the germline ends. CDR1 is DFQATT, CDR2 SNEGSKA, per germline (reference sequence). DNA of the CDR3: TGCAGTGCTAGATTCGACAATGAGCAGTTCTTC. Amino acid sequence: CSARFDNEQFF.

This chain links TRBV7-2 with TRBJ2-7; TRBD1 aligns across 9 bases. Germline V gives CDR1 SGHTA, CDR2 FQGNSA. Unmatched junction bases numbered 6, after V lost 7 bases and J lost 5 bases. This CDR3 spans 13 amino acids. The CDR3 nucleotides are TGTGCCAGCACTGGACAGGGGAGCCACGAGCAGTACTTC. It specifies CASTGQGSHEQYF.

J is TRBJ2-7 and V is TRBV7-2, with 9 bases matching TRBD1. The V gene end was trimmed by 5 bases and the J gene end by 3 bases; junction bases not matched to a gene: 8. The CDR3 has 15 residues. Germline values: CDR1 SGHTA, CDR2 FQGNSA. This chain's CDR3 is CASSVDRDRVYEQYF. The CDR3 DNA is TGTGCCAGCAGCGTCGACCGGGACAGGGTCTACGAGCAGTACTTC.

For the CDR3, the DNA is TGTGCCAGCAGCTTAGCGGGGGGGGGTGATGAAAAACTGTTTTTT. Translated: CASSLAGGGDEKLFF. The chain combines TRBV7-8 with TRBJ1-4; possibly TRBD1 for D (5 bases). V dropped 0 bases and J dropped 6 bases, with 11 bases sitting between them. Germline loops: CDR1 SGHVS, CDR2 FQNEAQ. This CDR3 comprises 15 residues.

The rearrangement links TRBV5-1 to TRBJ2-1; D possibly corresponds to TRBD1 (6 bases). Trimming stripped 4 bases from V and 1 base from J, with 15 bases between. The CDR3 runs 16 residues. CDR1 is SGHRS and CDR2 is YFSETQ in the germline V gene. The CDR3 DNA is TGCGCCAGCAGCCATACAGGGATGGGGTCCTACAATGAGCAGTTCTTC. Its protein product is CASSHTGMGSYNEQFF.

The rearrangement links TRBV7-2 to TRBJ2-3; D remains ambiguous. This CDR3 has 12 amino acids. Trimming removed 5 bases at V and 5 bases at J, with 8 bases between. CDR1 SGHTA and CDR2 FQGNSA come from the germline V gene. CDR3 sequence: CASSRGRDTQYF. DNA of the CDR3: TGTGCCAGCAGCCGTGGACGAGATACGCAGTATTTT.

The rearrangement links TRBV10-3 to TRBJ1-1; D gene ambiguous. V lost 0 bases and J 1 base, leaving 6 bases between the germline ends. CDR1 ENHRY and CDR2 SYGVKD come from the germline V gene. This CDR3 region has 14 residues. In nucleotides, the CDR3 is TGTGCCATCAGTGAGTCGAAGGCGAACACTGAAGCTTTCTTT. Amino acid sequence: CAISESKANTEAFF.

The CDR3 nucleotides read TGTGCCAGCAGCCAAGGGGCCGTCCAGTACTTC. Its protein product is CASSQGAVQYF. The rearrangement uses TRBV14 and TRBJ2-5, with unresolved D. Germline V gene data show CDR1 as SGHDN and CDR2 as FVKESK. The CDR3 covers 11 residues. V was cut by 1 base and J by 10 bases, with 7 bases left in between.

CDR3 DNA: TGTGCCAGCAGCTTAGGGGGCGATGAGCAGTTCTTC. This sequence encodes CASSLGGDEQFF. The chain joins TRBV11-2 to TRBJ2-1, with D maybe TRBD1 (5 bases). Trimming cost V 1 base and J 8 bases, with 6 bases left between them. The CDR3 has 12 residues. The germline CDR1 and CDR2 sequences are SGHAT and FQNNGV.

V and J are TRBV12-5 and TRBJ2-5; tentatively, D is TRBD2 (6 bases). The V end was cut by 0 bases, the J end by 2 bases, with 7 bases between. Per germline, CDR1 LGHNT and CDR2 FRNRAP. The CDR3 has 14 amino acids. The CDR3 nucleotides read TGTGCTAGTGGTTTGGTCGGGACTCAAGAGACCCAGTACTTC. Translating it yields CASGLVGTQETQYF.

The rearrangement joins TRBV4-2 to TRBJ2-1; no clear D gene. The CDR3 runs to 12 residues. From germline, CDR1 is LGHNA and CDR2 YNFKEQ. Trimming took 0 bases from V and 12 from J, leaving 9 bases between them. The CDR3 coding sequence is TGTGCCAGCAGCCAAGATTTCCTCGGGCAGTTCTTC. The encoded protein is CASSQDFLGQFF.

This chain joins TRBV11-2 and TRBJ1-1, with 8 nucleotides matching TRBD1. This CDR3 has 13 amino acids. V shed 5 bases, J shed 4 bases, and the junction held 3 bases outside the gene matches. Germline V gene data show CDR1 as SGHAT and CDR2 as FQNNGV. CDR3 sequence reads: CASSQTGGTEAFF. The DNA for the CDR3 is TGTGCCAGCAGCCAAACAGGGGGCACTGAAGCTTTCTTT.

The chain couples TRBV4-1 to TRBJ2-1; 10 bases are shared with TRBD1. Germline V gene lookup returns CDR1 MGHRA and CDR2 YSYEKL. This CDR3 spans 16 amino acids. Trimming at V came to 3 bases and at J to 9 bases, leaving 11 bases not matched to a gene. The CDR3 coding sequence is TGCGCCAGCAGCCACGCGACCCCGGGACAGGGGACTGAGCAGTTCTTC. It is translated as CASSHATPGQGTEQFF.

This clone was detected only once. The chain is built from TRBV28 and TRBJ1-5, with TRBD1 matching over 9 bases. Looked up from germline, CDR1 is MDHEN and CDR2 is SYDVKM. Losses at the gene ends were 2 bases for V and 3 bases for J; bases not matched to a gene: 8. This CDR3 comprises 17 residues. CDR3 protein: CASSLLGTGRHNQPQHF. CDR3 nucleotide sequence: TGTGCCAGCAGTTTACTCGGGACAGGGCGTCACAATCAGCCCCAGCATTTT.

This chain links TRBV11-2 with TRBJ2-3; 14 bases are shared with TRBD2. Looked up from germline, CDR1 is SGHAT and CDR2 is FQNNGV. The ends lost 3 bases at V and 1 base at J; junction bases unmatched: 6. There are 18 residues in the CDR3. CDR3 bases: TGTGCCAGCAGCTTGGCAGGACTAGCGGGAGGCGGCACAGATACGCAGTATTTT. The encoded protein is CASSLAGLAGGGTDTQYF.

The V and J genes are TRBV19 and TRBJ1-2; no reliable D call. Germline loops: CDR1 LNHDA, CDR2 SQIVND (reference sequence). The V end lost 1 base, the J end lost 2 bases, and 2 bases lay between the germline ends. The CDR3 is 12 amino acids. CDR3 coding DNA: TGTGCCAGTAGTATAGTAAACTATGGCTACACCTTC. Amino acid sequence: CASSIVNYGYTF.

The chain links TRBV4-3 to TRBJ2-3; D might be TRBD2 (5 bases). Germline V gene data show CDR1 as LGHNA and CDR2 as YSLEER. Trimming shortened V by 0 bases and J by 0 bases, and 10 bases separated the two germline ends. This CDR3 has 16 residues. CDR3 DNA: TGCGCCAGCAGCCAAGAAGAACAGCGGAGCACAGATACGCAGTATTTT. Its translation: CASSQEEQRSTDTQYF.

This clone was counted once. The chain carries TRBV20-1 and TRBJ2-7; TRBD1 aligns across 7 bases. The CDR3 has 11 amino acids. With 6 bases clipped from V and 6 bases from J, the junction kept 5 bases outside the gene matches. Germline lookup yields CDR1 DFQATT and CDR2 SNEGSKA (reference sequence). CDR3 nucleotide sequence: TGCAGTGCCTCTACAGGGGTCGAGCAGTACTTC. It is translated as CSASTGVEQYF.

This clone was observed a single time. The chain links TRBV7-2 to TRBJ1-1; no clear D. The CDR3 is 13 amino acids. V was clipped by 4 bases and J by 0 bases, with 6 bases between them. Germline CDR1 SGHTA, CDR2 FQGNSA. CDR3 DNA sequence: TGTGCCAGCAGCTCCTTCATGAACACTGAAGCTTTCTTT. Amino acids: CASSSFMNTEAFF.

The chain has TRBV5-5 and TRBJ2-2; D gene unclear. Trimming left V 5 bases short and J 1 base short, with 9 bases between. The germline V gene has CDR1 SGHKS and CDR2 YYEKEE (reference sequence). CDR3 size: 14 residues. The CDR3 DNA reads as TGTGCCAGCAGGGACGGATGGAACACCGGGGAGCTGTTTTTT. It specifies CASRDGWNTGELFF.

The rearrangement links TRBV9 to TRBJ2-7; D not resolved. The germline gives CDR1 SGDLS, CDR2 YYNGEE. The CDR3 is made up of 14 amino acids. V lost 1 base, J lost 2 bases, and 10 bases lay in between. The CDR3 bases are TGTGCCAGCAGCGTAAGCCCCTCAACCTACGAGCAGTACTTC. This translates into CASSVSPSTYEQYF.

Turning to this clone: The same CDR3 can be traced to other DNA sequences in this sample. V and J are TRBV5-4 and TRBJ2-5; 11 nucleotides align to TRBD1. Germline V gene lookup returns CDR1 SGHNT and CDR2 YYREEE (reference sequence). The length of the CDR3 is 16 residues. Trimming removed 2 bases from V and 5 bases from J; junction bases left unmatched: 8. The CDR3 loop reads CASSFPGQGASETQYF. CDR3 in DNA: TGTGCCAGCAGCTTTCCCGGACAGGGGGCTTCGGAGACCCAGTACTTC.

V gene TRBV19 combines with J gene TRBJ2-3, with a tentative D call TRBD2 (6 bases). The CDR3 totals 15 residues. Trimming shortened V by 4 bases and J by 3 bases, and 14 bases separated the two germline ends. Germline values: CDR1 LNHDA, CDR2 SQIVND (reference sequence). The CDR3 nucleotides are TGTGCCAGTAGTAAGGGAACGGGAGTAACAGATACGCAGTATTTT. Translating it yields CASSKGTGVTDTQYF.

The V gene is TRBV9, the J gene TRBJ2-3; 8 nucleotides align to TRBD1. V was clipped by 0 bases and J by 6 bases; unmatched bases: 9. CDR3 length equals 16 residues. Germline values: CDR1 SGDLS, CDR2 YYNGEE. For the CDR3, the DNA is TGTGCCAGCAGCGTAGTTTCAGGACAGGGTGCTGATACGCAGTATTTT. This sequence encodes CASSVVSGQGADTQYF.